The 9 T cell receptor beta chains below come from one sample, sequenced in a study of CD8+CD57+ T cells in acquired aplastic anemia (dated by TCRdb to 2016 to 2018). The patients picked for sequencing were ones in whom flow cytometry had shown an expansion of CD8+CD57+ cells. Sequencing relied on an Illumina HiSeq 2000. TCR beta VDJ combination and CDR3 sequence profiling used genomic DNA as the template. TCRdb handled the public reads itself, with Q25 trimming in fastp and clone calling in MiXCR, and kept productive beta chains. Each entry merges the rows of one CDR3 protein and shows their most common DNA and genes. Recorded for this sample are roughly 250,000 distinct CDR3 sequences; 40% to 50% of them occurred a single time. Together, the top ten hold approximately 7.8% of the sample. The sample taken for sequencing was sorted CD4+, CD8+, or CD8+CD57+ T cells (not recorded which) from PBMCs. The receptors shown here come from a human donor with aplastic anemia.

The sample holds many counts of this clonotype. The gene calls are TRBV7-8 and TRBJ1-1; 8 nucleotides agree with TRBD1. The junction had 6 bases not matched to a gene; V was cut back by 2 bases and J by 7 bases. From germline, CDR1 is SGHVS and CDR2 FQNEAQ. The CDR3 spans 14 residues. The CDR3 DNA is TGTGCCAGCAGCTTATGGGACAGGTTCTTTGAAGCTTTCTTT. Protein: CASSLWDRFFEAFF.

This clonotype was seen ten or more times. The rearrangement uses TRBV2 and TRBJ2-7; 15 bases match TRBD2. With 10 bases clipped from V and 0 bases from J, the junction kept 4 bases outside the gene matches. The germline gives CDR1 SNHLY, CDR2 FYNNEI. This CDR3 region has 15 residues. As DNA, the CDR3 is TGTGCCACGGGACTAGCGGGAGGTTCCTCCTACGAGCAGTACTTC. This codes for CATGLAGGSSYEQYF. Full variable domain (outside the CDR3, taken from reference TRBV2 and TRBJ2-7): EPEVTQTPSHQVTQMGQEVILRCVPISNHLYFYWYRQILGQKVEFLVSFYNNEISEKSEIFDDQFSVERPDGSNFTLKIRSTKLEDSAMYFCATGLAGGSSYEQYFGPGTRLTVT.

A few counts support this clonotype. This rearrangement joins TRBV20-1 to TRBJ1-6; no definite D call. CDR1 is DFQATT and CDR2 is SNEGSKA in the germline V gene (reference sequence). V was pared by 0 bases and J by 6 bases, with 9 bases between. The CDR3 sequence is 14 residues long. The CDR3: CSARDQQINSPLHF. The DNA for the CDR3 is TGCAGTGCTAGAGATCAACAGATTAATTCACCCCTCCACTTT.

The V call is TRBV7-2, the J call TRBJ2-3; possible D gene TRBD2, 6 bases. Trimming removed 5 bases from V and 4 bases from J, with 16 bases in between. Germline assignment: CDR1 SGHTA and CDR2 FQGNSA. The CDR3 runs 15 residues. CDR3 sequence: CASSPSSERADTQYF. The CDR3 DNA reads as TGTGCCAGCAGCCCCTCTAGCGAACGCGCAGATACGCAGTATTTT.

Only a few counts were recorded for this clonotype. The rearrangement uses TRBV6-6 and TRBJ2-6; D perhaps matches TRBD1 (5 bases). Germline assignment: CDR1 MNHNY and CDR2 SVGAGI (reference sequence). Trimming stripped 7 bases from V and 0 bases from J, with 16 bases between. The CDR3 is 17 residues long. For the CDR3, the DNA is TGTGCCAGCATAACGCAGGGTCGGCTCTCTGGGGCCAACGTCCTGACTTTC. It codes for CASITQGRLSGANVLTF.

As concerns this clonotype: At one end the junction does not follow the germline gene, possibly because of a read error. This sequence joins TRBV7-9 and TRBJ1-3, with D perhaps matching TRBD1 (5 bases). The CDR3 extends over 15 amino acids. CDR1 SEHNR and CDR2 FQNEAQ come from the germline V gene (reference sequence). CDR3 nucleotides: TGCGCCAGCAGCCCCTCAGATGGGGCCGGAAGCACCATATATTTT. Its translation is CASSPSDGAGSTIYF.

This clonotype occurred a few times. The gene calls are TRBV27 and TRBJ1-3; D unclear. This CDR3 contains 14 residues. V was clipped by 2 bases and J by 0 bases, with 5 bases between them. Germline CDR1 is MNHEY and CDR2 is SMNVEV (reference sequence). CDR3 coding DNA: TGTGCCAGCAGTTTAGGCGGCTCTGGAAACACCATATATTTT. Its translation: CASSLGGSGNTIYF.

On this clonotype itself: Being one base from a much bigger clone, this may be a read error. This sequence joins TRBV5-6 and TRBJ1-1, with 7 positions matching TRBD1. Germline-derived CDR1 and CDR2 are SGHDT and YYEEEE. The CDR3 loop spans 14 amino acids. CDR3 region: CACSLWTGNTEAFF. The CDR3, as DNA: TGTGCCTGCAGCTTATGGACAGGGAACACTGAAGCTTTCTTT. Together with reference TRBV5-6 and TRBJ1-1, the CDR3 gives the full variable domain: DAGVTQSPTHLIKTRGQQVTLRCSPKSGHDTVSWYQQALGQGPQFIFQYYEEEERQRGNFPDRFSGHQFPNYSSELNVNALLLGDSALYLCACSLWTGNTEAFFGQGTRLTVV.

With respect to this clonotype: The CDR3 does not end in the conserved phenylalanine or tryptophan, so this is likely a read error. The DNA is left out, because the CDR3 cannot be placed on it with certainty; the CDR3 is given as TCRdb lists it. V and J are TRBV12-3 or TRBV12-4 and TRBJ2-5; the DNA was not used to check the table's D call, TRBD2. Counting both end residues, the CDR3 totals 8 amino acids. This CDR3 reads CASKPIAG.